Listed below are T cell receptor beta chains from one sample, sequenced in a study of blood T cell repertoires in COVID-19. Clones were sequenced by immunoSEQ multiplex PCR, and TCRdb holds only the in-frame ones, with some missing. This table has 150,000 to 200,000 clones, around 85% appearing once. The sequenced sample was peripheral blood. These receptors were obtained from a man between 65 and 79 years old with active or convalescent COVID-19. The CDR3 runs from the conserved cysteine through the conserved F or W. The D gene is left open where the match is weak. Clone size is shown for a subset of rows, as once, few, many or a class of expanded clone.

v_call	j_call	cdr3_length	clone_size	d_call	cdr3_aa	cdr3_nt
TRBV29-1	TRBJ2-1	13	once	TRBD1	CSVAGTGNNEQFF	TGCAGCGTTGCCGGGACAGGTAACAATGAGCAGTTCTTC
TRBV10-3	TRBJ1-3	18	once	TRBD1	CAISAGGQGYSSGNTIYF	TGTGCCATCAGTGCGGGGGGACAGGGATATTCCTCTGGAAACACCATATATTTT
TRBV5-1	TRBJ2-3	14	.	.	CASSGREYTDTQYF	TGCGCCAGCAGCGGCCGGGAATACACAGATACGCAGTATTTT
TRBV7-2	TRBJ2-3	17	.	TRBD2	CASSLIRGGGWTDTQYF	TGTGCCAGCAGCTTAATACGTGGCGGGGGTTGGACAGATACGCAGTATTTT
TRBV29-1	TRBJ2-3	14	.	TRBD1	CSVATGLFTDTQYF	TGCAGCGTTGCGACAGGGTTGTTTACAGATACGCAGTATTTT
TRBV5-1	TRBJ2-1	15	.	.	CASSLGLATNNEQFF	TGCGCCAGCAGCTTGGGGCTAGCGACTAACAATGAGCAGTTCTTC
TRBV27	TRBJ1-2	13	once	.	CASSSDSNYGYTF	TGTGCCAGCAGTTCCGACTCTAACTATGGCTACACCTTC
TRBV29-1	TRBJ2-7	12	.	.	CSVELEGREQYF	TGCAGCGTTGAACTGGAGGGCCGCGAGCAGTACTTC
TRBV10-3	TRBJ1-3	14	.	TRBD1	CAISDRGTGNTIYF	TGTGCCATCAGCGACAGGGGGACTGGAAACACCATATATTTT
TRBV19	TRBJ2-3	15	.	TRBD2	CASTTTSGGATTQYF	TGTGCCAGTACCACGACTAGCGGGGGGGCCACTACGCAGTATTTT
TRBV5-8	TRBJ2-4	13	once	TRBD1	CASSLQGANIQYF	TGTGCCAGCAGCTTGCAGGGGGCGAACATTCAGTACTTC
TRBV18	TRBJ2-6	20	.	TRBD1	CASSYIREGGASGGANVLTF	TGTGCCAGCTCCTACATACGAGAAGGGGGCGCCTCGGGTGGGGCCAACGTCCTGACTTTC
TRBV25-1	TRBJ1-2	11	.	.	CASSEAGGYTF	TGTGCCAGCAGTGAGGCGGGGGGGTACACCTTC